This TCR beta chain was retrieved from a study of blood T cell repertoires in COVID-19 (dated by TCRdb to about 2020). For the wider study: Samples covering the acute and convalescent phases of COVID-19 were provided by collaborators in the United States, Italy and Spain. The material from the prospective study consisted of cDNA or gDNA derived from T cells, B-cell-depleted T cells, or PBMCs. Deeply sampled blood TCRbeta repertoires from subjects exposed to, actively infected with, or recovered from COVID-19 were included in the dataset. The repertoires were released in a freely available public database meant as a resource for research on the immune response to SARS-CoV-2. The samples were drawn from the first 160 participants of the ongoing ImmuneRACE study and from some 1,300 subjects provided by 6 global collaborators. Sample metadata almost always included a de-identified subject ID, COVID-19 status, age in years and sex. Where available, HLA class I and class II types were obtained from metadata supplied by the sample provider rather than from assay-based typing. Beyond this particular receptor, the publication reports: How much clinical and demographic metadata was included differed by source and by participant, and the metadata was provided uncurated.

TCRbeta CDR3 regions were amplified from genomic DNA using the immunoSEQ Assay, a bias-controlled multiplex PCR. For the original study's pipeline: The number of nucleated cells in each sample was estimated by amplification of reference gene primers within the assay. Sequence reads were collapsed and filtered to measure the absolute abundance of every unique TCRbeta CDR3 rearrangement. For each sample, productive Simpson clonality was calculated as the square root of Simpson's diversity index across productive rearrangements. TCRdb carries this immuneACCESS record with in-frame sequences only. Its versions omit some clonotypes, under half of them owing to an unresolved V gene in the studies checked, with the rest unexplained. V and J calls and clone size are those listed in that table; D and trimming were worked out from the DNA. The sample includes approximately 100,000 clones, with 80% to 90% observed a single time. Of the sample, 2.7% falls within the top ten clones.

Enrolling through a virtual design, the prospective study's participants ranged in age from roughly 18 to 90 years and lived across approximately 25 United States geographic areas. Cohort assignment in the prospective study relied on participant-reported clinical history from a screening survey and a study questionnaire. Recovered participants in ImmuneRACE Cohort 3 were defined by two consecutive negative NP/OP PCR tests, clearance by a healthcare professional, or resolution of symptoms. Each participant in the prospective study had whole blood, serum and a nasopharyngeal or oropharyngeal swab collected by mobile phlebotomists. Participants in the prospective study had the option to provide additional blood draws and questionnaires over an approximately 2-month period. Prospective study blood samples were shipped either frozen or at room temperature before DNA extraction. CDR1 and CDR2 (SGHTA, FQGTGA) derive from the germline V gene. V was cut back by 5 bases and J by 7 bases, leaving a gap of 17 bases between them. From the cysteine up to the phenylalanine, the CDR3 has a length of 15 residues. The only DNA kept is the CDR3, 45 bases in frame from the first base.

In the case of this clone: It lacks a known antigen. The record has no base qualities; no much larger clone is one base away.

The source is a woman between 45 and 65 years old who had recovered from COVID-19. Source material: PBMCs or T cells enriched from blood (not recorded which). The chain couples TRBV7-3 to TRBJ2-2, with TRBD2 tentatively as D gene (6 bases match). In nucleotides, the sequence is TGTGCCAGCAGCGCTGTAACGTCGGGGGTCGGGGAGCTGTTTTTT. Translated, it reads CASSAVTSGVGELFF.